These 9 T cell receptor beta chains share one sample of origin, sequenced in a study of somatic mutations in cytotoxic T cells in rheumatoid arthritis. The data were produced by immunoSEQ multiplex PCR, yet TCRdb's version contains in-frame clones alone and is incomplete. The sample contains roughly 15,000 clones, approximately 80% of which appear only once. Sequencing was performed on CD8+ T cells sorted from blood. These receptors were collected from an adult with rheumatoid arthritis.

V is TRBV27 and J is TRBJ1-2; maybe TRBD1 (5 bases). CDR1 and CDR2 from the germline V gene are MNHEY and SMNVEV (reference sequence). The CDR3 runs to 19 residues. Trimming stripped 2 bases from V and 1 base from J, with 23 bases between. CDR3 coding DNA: TGTGCCAGCAGTTTAATGTGGTACGGGACGGAGGTGTTTAACTATGGCTACACCTTC. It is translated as CASSLMWYGTEVFNYGYTF.

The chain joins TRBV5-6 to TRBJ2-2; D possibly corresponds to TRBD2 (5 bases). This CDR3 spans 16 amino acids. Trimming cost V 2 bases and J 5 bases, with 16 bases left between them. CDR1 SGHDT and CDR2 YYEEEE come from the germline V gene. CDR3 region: CASSFFETKFTGELFF. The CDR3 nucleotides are TGTGCCAGCAGCTTTTTTGAGACTAAATTTACCGGGGAGCTGTTTTTT.

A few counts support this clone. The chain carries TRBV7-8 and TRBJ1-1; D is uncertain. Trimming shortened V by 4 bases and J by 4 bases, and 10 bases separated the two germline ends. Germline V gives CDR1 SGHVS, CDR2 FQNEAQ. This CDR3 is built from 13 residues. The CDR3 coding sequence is TGTGCCAGCAGCTCTCGAAAGGGCACTGAAGCTTTCTTT. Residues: CASSSRKGTEAFF.

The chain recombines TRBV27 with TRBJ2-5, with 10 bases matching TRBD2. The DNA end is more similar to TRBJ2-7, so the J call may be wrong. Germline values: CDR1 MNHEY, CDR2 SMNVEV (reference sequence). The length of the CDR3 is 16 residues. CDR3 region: CASSLGSLAGAYEQYF. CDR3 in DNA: TGTGCCAGCAGTTTAGGGAGTCTAGCGGGAGCCTACGAGCAGTACTTC.

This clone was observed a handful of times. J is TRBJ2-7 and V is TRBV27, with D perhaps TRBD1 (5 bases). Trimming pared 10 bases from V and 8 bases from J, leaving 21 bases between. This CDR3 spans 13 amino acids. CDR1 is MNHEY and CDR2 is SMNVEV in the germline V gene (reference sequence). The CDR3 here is CATNPRGDPQQYF. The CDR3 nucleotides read TGTGCCACCAACCCTAGGGGCGACCCACAGCAGTACTTC.

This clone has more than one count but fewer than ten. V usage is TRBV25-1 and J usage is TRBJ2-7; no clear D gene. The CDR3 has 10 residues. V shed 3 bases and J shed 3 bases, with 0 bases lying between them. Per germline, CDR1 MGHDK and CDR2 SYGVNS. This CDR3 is CASSDYEQYF. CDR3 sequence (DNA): TGTGCCAGCAGTGACTACGAGCAGTACTTC.

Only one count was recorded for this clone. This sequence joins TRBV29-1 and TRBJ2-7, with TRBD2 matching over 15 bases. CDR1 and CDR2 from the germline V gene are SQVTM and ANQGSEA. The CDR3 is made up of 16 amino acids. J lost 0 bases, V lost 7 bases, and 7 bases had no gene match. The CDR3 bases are TGCAGCGCTTGGGGACTAGCGGGAGGAAGCTCCTACGAGCAGTACTTC. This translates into CSAWGLAGGSSYEQYF.

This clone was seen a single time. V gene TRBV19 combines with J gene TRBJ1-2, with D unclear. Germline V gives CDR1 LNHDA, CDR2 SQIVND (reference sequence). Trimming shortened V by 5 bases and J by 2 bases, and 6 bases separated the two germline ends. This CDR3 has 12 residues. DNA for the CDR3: TGTGCCAGTAGTTTAGGCAACTATGGCTACACCTTC. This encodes CASSLGNYGYTF.

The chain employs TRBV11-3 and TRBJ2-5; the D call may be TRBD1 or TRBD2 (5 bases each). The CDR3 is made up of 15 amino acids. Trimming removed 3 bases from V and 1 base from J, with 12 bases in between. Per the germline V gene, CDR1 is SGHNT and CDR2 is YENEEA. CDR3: CASSFGASIQETQYF. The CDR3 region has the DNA TGTGCCAGCAGCTTCGGGGCGAGTATCCAAGAGACCCAGTACTTC.